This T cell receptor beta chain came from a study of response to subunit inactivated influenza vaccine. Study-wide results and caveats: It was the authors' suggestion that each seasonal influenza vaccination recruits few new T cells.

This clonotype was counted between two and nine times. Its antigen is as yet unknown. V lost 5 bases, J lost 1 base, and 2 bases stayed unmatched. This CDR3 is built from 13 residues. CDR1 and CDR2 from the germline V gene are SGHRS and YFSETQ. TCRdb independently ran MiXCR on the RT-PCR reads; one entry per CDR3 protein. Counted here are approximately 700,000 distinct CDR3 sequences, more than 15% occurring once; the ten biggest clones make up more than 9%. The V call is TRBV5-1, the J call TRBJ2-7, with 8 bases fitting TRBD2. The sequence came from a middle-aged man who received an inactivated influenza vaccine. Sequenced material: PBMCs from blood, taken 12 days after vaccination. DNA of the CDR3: TGCGCCAGCAGGGTAGCGGGGTCCTACGAGCAGTACTTC. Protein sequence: CASRVAGSYEQYF.